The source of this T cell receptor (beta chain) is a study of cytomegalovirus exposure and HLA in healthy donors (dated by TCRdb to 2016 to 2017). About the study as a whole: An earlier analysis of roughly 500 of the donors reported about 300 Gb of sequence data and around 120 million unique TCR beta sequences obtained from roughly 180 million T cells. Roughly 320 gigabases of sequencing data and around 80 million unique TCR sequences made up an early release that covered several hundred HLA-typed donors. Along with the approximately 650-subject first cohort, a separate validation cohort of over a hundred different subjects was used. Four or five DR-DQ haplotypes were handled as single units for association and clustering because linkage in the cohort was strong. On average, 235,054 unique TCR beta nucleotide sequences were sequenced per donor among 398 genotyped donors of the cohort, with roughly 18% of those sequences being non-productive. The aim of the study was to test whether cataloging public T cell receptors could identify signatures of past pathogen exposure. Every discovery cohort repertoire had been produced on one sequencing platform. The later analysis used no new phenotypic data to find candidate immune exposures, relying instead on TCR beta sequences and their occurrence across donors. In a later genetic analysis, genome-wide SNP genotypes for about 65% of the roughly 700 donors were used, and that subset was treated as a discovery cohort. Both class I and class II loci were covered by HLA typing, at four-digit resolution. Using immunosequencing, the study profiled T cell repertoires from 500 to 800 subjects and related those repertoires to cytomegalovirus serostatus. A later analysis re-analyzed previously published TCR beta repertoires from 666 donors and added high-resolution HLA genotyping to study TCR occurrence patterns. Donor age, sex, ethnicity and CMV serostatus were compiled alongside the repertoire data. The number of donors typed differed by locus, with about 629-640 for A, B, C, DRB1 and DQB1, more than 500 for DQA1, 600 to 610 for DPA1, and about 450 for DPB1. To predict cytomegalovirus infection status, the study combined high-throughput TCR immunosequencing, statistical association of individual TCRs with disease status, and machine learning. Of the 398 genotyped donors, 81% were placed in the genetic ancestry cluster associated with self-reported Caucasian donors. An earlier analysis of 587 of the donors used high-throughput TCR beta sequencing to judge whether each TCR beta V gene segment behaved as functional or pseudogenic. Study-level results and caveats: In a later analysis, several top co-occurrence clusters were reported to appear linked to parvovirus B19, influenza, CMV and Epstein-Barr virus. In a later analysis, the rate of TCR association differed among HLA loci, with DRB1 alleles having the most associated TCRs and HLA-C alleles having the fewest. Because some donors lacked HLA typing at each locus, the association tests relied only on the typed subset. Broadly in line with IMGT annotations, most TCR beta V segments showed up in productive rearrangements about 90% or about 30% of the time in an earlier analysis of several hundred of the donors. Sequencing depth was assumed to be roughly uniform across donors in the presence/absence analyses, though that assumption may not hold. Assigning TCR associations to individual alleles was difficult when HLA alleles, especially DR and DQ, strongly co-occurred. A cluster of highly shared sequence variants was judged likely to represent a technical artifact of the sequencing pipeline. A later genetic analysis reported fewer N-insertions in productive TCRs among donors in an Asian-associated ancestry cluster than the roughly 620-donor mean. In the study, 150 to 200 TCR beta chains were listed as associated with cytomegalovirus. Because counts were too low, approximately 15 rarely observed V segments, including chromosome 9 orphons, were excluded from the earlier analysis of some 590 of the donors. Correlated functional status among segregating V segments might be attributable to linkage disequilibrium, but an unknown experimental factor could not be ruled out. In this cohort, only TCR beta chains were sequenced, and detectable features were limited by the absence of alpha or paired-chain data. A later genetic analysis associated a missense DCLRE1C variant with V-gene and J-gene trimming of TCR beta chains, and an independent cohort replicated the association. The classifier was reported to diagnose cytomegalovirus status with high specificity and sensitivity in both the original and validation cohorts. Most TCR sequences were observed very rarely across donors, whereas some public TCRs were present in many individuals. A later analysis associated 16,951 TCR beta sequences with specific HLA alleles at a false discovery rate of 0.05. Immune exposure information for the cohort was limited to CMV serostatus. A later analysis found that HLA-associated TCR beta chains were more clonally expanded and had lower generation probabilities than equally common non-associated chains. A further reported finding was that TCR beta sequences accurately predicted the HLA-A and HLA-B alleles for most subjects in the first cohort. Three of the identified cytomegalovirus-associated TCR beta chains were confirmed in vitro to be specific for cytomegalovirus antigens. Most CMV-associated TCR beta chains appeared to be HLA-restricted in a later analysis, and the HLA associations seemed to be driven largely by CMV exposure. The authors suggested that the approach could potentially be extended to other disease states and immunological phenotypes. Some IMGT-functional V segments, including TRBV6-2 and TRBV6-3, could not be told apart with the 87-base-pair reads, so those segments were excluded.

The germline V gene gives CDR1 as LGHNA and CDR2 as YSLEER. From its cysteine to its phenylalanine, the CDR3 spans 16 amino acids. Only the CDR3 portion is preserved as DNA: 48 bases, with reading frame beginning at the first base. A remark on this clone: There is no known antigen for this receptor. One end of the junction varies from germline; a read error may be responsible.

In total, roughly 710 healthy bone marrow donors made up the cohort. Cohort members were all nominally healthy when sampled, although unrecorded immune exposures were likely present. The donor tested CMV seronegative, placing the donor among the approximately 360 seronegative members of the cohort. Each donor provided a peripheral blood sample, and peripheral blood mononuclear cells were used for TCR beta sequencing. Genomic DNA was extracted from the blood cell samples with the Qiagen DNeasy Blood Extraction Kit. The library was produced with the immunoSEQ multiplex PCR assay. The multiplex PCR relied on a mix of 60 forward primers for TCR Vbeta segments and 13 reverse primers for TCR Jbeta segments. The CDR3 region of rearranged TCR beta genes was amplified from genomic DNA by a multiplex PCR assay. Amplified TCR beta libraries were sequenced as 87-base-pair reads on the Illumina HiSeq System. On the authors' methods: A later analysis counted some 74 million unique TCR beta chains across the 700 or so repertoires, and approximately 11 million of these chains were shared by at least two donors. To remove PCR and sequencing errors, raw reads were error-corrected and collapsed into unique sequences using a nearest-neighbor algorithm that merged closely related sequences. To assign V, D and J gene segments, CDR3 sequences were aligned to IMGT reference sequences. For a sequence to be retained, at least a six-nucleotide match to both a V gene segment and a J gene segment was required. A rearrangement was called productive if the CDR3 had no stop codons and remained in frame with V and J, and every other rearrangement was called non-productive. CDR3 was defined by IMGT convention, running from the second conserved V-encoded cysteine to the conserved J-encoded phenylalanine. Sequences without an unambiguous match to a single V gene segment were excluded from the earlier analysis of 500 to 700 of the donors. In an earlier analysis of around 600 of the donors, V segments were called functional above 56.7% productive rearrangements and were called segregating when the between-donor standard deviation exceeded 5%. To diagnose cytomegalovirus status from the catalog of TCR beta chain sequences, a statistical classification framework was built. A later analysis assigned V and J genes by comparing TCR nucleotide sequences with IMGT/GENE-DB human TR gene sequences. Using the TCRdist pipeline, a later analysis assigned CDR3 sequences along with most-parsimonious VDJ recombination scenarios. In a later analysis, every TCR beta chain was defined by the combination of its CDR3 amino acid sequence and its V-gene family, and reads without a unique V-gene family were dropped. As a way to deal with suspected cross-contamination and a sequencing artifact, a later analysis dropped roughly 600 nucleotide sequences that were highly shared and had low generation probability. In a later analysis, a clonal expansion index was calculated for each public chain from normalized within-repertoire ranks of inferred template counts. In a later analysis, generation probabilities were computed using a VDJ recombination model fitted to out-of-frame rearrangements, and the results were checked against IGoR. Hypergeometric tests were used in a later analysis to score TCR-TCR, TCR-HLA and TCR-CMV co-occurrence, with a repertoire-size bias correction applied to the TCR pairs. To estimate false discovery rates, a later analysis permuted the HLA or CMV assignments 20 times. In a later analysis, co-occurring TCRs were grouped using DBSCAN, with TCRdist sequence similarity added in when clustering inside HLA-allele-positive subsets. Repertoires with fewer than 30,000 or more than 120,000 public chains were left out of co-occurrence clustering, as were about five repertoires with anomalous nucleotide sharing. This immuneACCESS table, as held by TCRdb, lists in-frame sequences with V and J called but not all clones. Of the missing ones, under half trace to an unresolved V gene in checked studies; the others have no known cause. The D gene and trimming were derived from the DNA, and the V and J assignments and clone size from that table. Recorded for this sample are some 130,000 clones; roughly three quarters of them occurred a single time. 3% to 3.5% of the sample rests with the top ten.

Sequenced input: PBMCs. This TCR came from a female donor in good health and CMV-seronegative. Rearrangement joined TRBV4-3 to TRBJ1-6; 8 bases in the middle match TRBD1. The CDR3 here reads CASSQDRELYYSPLHF. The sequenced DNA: TGCGCCAGCAGCCAGGACAGGGAACTCTATTATTCACCCCTCCACTTT.